This T cell receptor beta chain was found in a study of T cells in localized non-small cell lung cancer. With V trimmed by 5 bases and J by 0 bases, 4 bases remained unmatched. This CDR3 has 14 residues. Germline V gives CDR1 SGHTA, CDR2 FQGNSA. TCRdb keeps only in-frame clones here, not all; method: immunoSEQ multiplex PCR. The sample contains about 8,800 clones, about 90% of which appear only once. V and J are TRBV7-2 and TRBJ2-7; 7 positions agree with TRBD1. The specimen comprised peripheral blood, sampled before any cancer treatment. This sequence originates from a male donor at least 60 years old with stage III squamous cell lung carcinoma. The CDR3 spells CASSPRTGSYEQYF. The DNA for the CDR3 is TGTGCCAGCAGCCCGAGGACAGGCTCCTACGAGCAGTACTTC.